These 14 T cell receptor beta chains were sequenced from one sample in a study of beta chain features in type 1 diabetes. Since all of the isolated RNA was reverse transcribed, expressed TCRB transcripts were what got sequenced. This table comes from immunoSEQ multiplex PCR, and its TCRdb copy is limited to in-frame clones, with some not included. The profile covers around 140,000 clones, with more than 9% appearing a single time and approximately 1.3% taken by the ten largest. What was sequenced was naive CD4+ T cells from blood. The receptors derive from a man between 18 and 29 years old in good health.

The DNA of the CDR3 is TGTGCCAGCAGCCTAGGGGACAGGGAGTATCAGCCCCAGCATTTT. It is translated as CASSLGDREYQPQHF. V usage is TRBV7-8 and J usage is TRBJ1-5; 9 positions agree with TRBD1. The V gene's germline CDR1 is SGHVS and CDR2 FQNEAQ. V lost 5 bases and J lost 5; bases outside the gene matches: 7. The CDR3 length is 15 residues. Filled out from reference TRBV7-8 and TRBJ1-5, the complete variable domain reads GAGVSQSPRYKVAKRGQDVALRCDPISGHVSLFWYQQALGQGPEFLTYFQNEAQLDKSGLPSDRFFAERPEGSVSTLKIQRTQQEDSAVYLCASSLGDREYQPQHFGDGTRLSIL.

This clone has only a few counts. The CDR3: CASSPLPAGELFF. The CDR3 bases are TGTGCCAGCAGCCCCCTCCCCGCCGGGGAGCTGTTTTTT. This chain uses TRBV9 with TRBJ2-2; D is unresolved. CDR1 and CDR2 (germline): SGDLS, YYNGEE. V dropped 4 bases and J dropped 6 bases, with 10 bases sitting between them. CDR3 size: 13 residues.

This clone occurred a few times. The chain has TRBV7-6 and TRBJ2-2; 9 nucleotides align to TRBD1. This CDR3 spans 14 amino acids. The V gene's germline CDR1 is SGHVS and CDR2 FNYEAQ. With 8 bases clipped from V and 5 bases from J, the junction kept 6 bases outside the gene matches. The CDR3 DNA follows: TGTGCCAGCTCAAGAGGACAGGGGACCGGGGAGCTGTTTTTT. Its translation is CASSRGQGTGELFF. The entire variable domain, with the rest obtained from reference TRBV7-6 and TRBJ2-2, is as follows: GAGVSQSPRYKVTKRGQDVALRCDPISGHVSLYWYRQALGQGPEFLTYFNYEAQQDKSGLPNDRFSAERPEGSISTLTIQRTEQRDSAMYRCASSRGQGTGELFFGEGSRLTVL.

This clone was seen more than once but under ten times. The V and J genes are TRBV6-5 and TRBJ1-6; D is perhaps TRBD1 (5 bases). The CDR3 runs 13 residues. V was shortened by 6 bases and J by 8 bases, with 11 bases between the two germline ends. Germline-derived CDR1 and CDR2 are MNHEY and SVGAGI. The DNA of the CDR3 is TGTGCCAGCAGCAGGGTTCGAGATTCACCCCTCCACTTT. It specifies CASSRVRDSPLHF.

V and J are TRBV28 and TRBJ2-7, with TRBD1 as a possible D gene (5 bases). Trimming shortened V by 7 bases and J by 0 bases, and 10 bases separated the two germline ends. CDR3 length: 13 amino acids. Looked up from germline, CDR1 is MDHEN and CDR2 is SYDVKM. The CDR3 here is CASNTGYSYEQYF. The CDR3 DNA sequence: TGTGCCAGCAACACAGGATACTCCTACGAGCAGTACTTC.

This clone was detected a few times. The J gene is TRBJ2-1, the V gene TRBV6-5, with 15 bases identical to TRBD2. J lost 10 bases, V lost 0 bases, and 4 bases had no gene match. There are 16 residues in the CDR3. Germline loops: CDR1 MNHEY, CDR2 SVGAGI. The CDR3 loop is CASSYSGTSGGSEQFF. The CDR3 nucleotides read TGTGCCAGCAGTTACTCCGGGACTAGCGGGGGGTCGGAGCAGTTCTTC.

Only a few counts were recorded for this clone. J is TRBJ2-3 and V is TRBV9; 11 nucleotides agree with TRBD2. The CDR3 spans 18 residues. V shed 4 bases, J shed 0 bases, and the junction held 10 bases outside the gene matches. In germline, CDR1 is SGDLS, CDR2 YYNGEE. The CDR3 reads CASSPSSGLAGSTDTQYF. CDR3 coding DNA: TGTGCCAGCAGCCCCTCCTCCGGACTAGCGGGTAGCACAGATACGCAGTATTTT.

CDR3 bases: TGTGCCAGCAGCTTGGATGGGGGGGTGAACACCGGGGAGCTGTTTTTT. Protein: CASSLDGGVNTGELFF. The V gene is TRBV5-6, the J gene TRBJ2-2; the match to TRBD2 covers 7 bases. Germline assignment: CDR1 SGHDT and CDR2 YYEEEE. With 0 bases clipped from V and 1 base from J, the junction kept 3 bases outside the gene matches. The CDR3 is 16 amino acids.

This clone was observed at least ten times. The chain uses TRBV7-9 and TRBJ1-2; D perhaps matches TRBD1 (6 bases). The V end lost 6 bases, the J end lost 7 bases, and 15 bases lay between the germline ends. There are 13 residues in the CDR3. CDR1 is SEHNR and CDR2 is FQNEAQ in the germline V gene (reference sequence). In DNA form, the CDR3 reads TGTGCCAGCAGTTCACAGGGATTGCGTGGCTACACCTTC. Encoded protein: CASSSQGLRGYTF. The full variable domain, completed using reference TRBV7-9 and TRBJ1-2, is DTGVSQNPRHKITKRGQNVTFRCDPISEHNRLYWYRQTLGQGPEFLTYFQNEAQLEKSRLLSDRFSAERPKGSFSTLEIQRTEQGDSAMYLCASSSQGLRGYTFGSGTRLTVV.

The rearrangement uses TRBV7-6 and TRBJ2-4; 9 bases fit TRBD1. The junction had 7 bases not matched to a gene; V was cut back by 3 bases and J by 13 bases. The V gene's germline CDR1 is SGHVS and CDR2 FNYEAQ. This CDR3 spans 13 amino acids. As DNA, the CDR3 is TGTGCCAGCAGCTTGGGACAGGGTGCGACGCAGTACTTC. Translated: CASSLGQGATQYF.

Ten or more counts support this clone. The rearrangement uses TRBV7-2 and TRBJ2-3, with a weak D call TRBD2 (6 bases). The length of the CDR3 is 14 residues. Germline V gene sequence: CDR1 SGHTA, CDR2 FQGNSA. The V end was cut by 5 bases, the J end by 2 bases, with 11 bases between. The CDR3 region has the DNA TGTGCCAGCAGCGCCGGGACTGCCACAGATACGCAGTATTTT. Amino acid sequence: CASSAGTATDTQYF.

The gene calls are TRBV7-9 and TRBJ1-5; no reliable D call. V lost 2 bases to trimming and J lost 5 bases, with 13 bases between them. This CDR3 is 15 amino acids long. Germline CDR1 and CDR2: SEHNR and FQNEAQ (reference sequence). The DNA for the CDR3 is TGTGCCAGCAGCTTATCCGGTGCGGCTGATCAGCCCCAGCATTTT. Translated: CASSLSGAADQPQHF. The full variable domain, its missing parts supplied by reference TRBV7-9 and TRBJ1-5, is DTGVSQNPRHKITKRGQNVTFRCDPISEHNRLYWYRQTLGQGPEFLTYFQNEAQLEKSRLLSDRFSAERPKGSFSTLEIQRTEQGDSAMYLCASSLSGAADQPQHFGDGTRLSIL.

The gene calls are TRBV18 and TRBJ2-5; maybe TRBD2 (6 bases). V was trimmed by 2 bases and J by 1 base, leaving 14 bases between them. CDR1 is KGHSH and CDR2 is LQKENI in the germline V gene. CDR3 size: 16 residues. As DNA, the CDR3 is TGTGCCAGCTCACCAAGGATAGCGGAGGCCCAAGAGACCCAGTACTTC. Translation gives CASSPRIAEAQETQYF.

This clone was found a few times. The rearrangement links TRBV28 to TRBJ2-7; TRBD1 matches at 12 bases. Losses at the gene ends were 6 bases for V and 7 bases for J; bases not matched to a gene: 10. CDR1 is MDHEN and CDR2 is SYDVKM in the germline V gene. This CDR3 comprises 15 residues. In DNA, the CDR3 is TGTGCCAGCAGCCCCACGGGACAGGGGGCAAGGGAGCAGTACTTC. Its protein product is CASSPTGQGAREQYF.